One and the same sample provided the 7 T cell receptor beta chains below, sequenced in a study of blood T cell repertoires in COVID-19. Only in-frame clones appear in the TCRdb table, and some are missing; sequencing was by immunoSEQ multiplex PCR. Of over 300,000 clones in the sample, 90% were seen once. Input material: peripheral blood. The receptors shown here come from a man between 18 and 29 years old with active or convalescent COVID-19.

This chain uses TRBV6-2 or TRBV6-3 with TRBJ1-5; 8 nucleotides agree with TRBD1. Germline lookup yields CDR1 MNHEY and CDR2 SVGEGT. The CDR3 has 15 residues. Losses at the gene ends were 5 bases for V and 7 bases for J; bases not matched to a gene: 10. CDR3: CASSTPAGGGQPQHF. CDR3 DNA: TGTGCCAGCAGTACCCCTGCAGGGGGCGGGCAGCCCCAGCATTTT.

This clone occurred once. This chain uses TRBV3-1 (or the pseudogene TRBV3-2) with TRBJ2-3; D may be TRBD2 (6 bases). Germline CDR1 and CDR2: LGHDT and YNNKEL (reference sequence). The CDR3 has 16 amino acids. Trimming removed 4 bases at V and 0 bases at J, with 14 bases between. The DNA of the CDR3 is TGTGCCAGCAGCCTCGGACTACCTCAAAGCACAGATACGCAGTATTTT. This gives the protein CASSLGLPQSTDTQYF.

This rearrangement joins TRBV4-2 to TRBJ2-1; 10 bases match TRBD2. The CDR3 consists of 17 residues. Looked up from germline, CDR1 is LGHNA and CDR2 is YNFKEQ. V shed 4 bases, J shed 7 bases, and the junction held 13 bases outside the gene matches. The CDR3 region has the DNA TGTGCCAGCAGCCGTCCGGGAGCTAGCGGGGGATTGAATGAGCAGTTCTTC. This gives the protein CASSRPGASGGLNEQFF.

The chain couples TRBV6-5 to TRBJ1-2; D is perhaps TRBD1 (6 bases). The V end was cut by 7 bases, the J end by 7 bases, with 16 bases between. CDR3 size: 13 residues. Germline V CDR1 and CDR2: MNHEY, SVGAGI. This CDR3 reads CASNGGQGFGYTF. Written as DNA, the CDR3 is TGTGCCAGCAATGGGGGACAAGGGTTTGGCTACACCTTC.

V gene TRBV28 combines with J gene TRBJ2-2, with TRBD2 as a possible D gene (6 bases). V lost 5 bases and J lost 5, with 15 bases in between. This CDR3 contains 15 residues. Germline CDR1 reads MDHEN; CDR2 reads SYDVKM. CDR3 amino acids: CASSPYSGSTGELFF. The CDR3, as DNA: TGTGCCAGCAGTCCCTATAGCGGTTCGACCGGGGAGCTGTTTTTT.

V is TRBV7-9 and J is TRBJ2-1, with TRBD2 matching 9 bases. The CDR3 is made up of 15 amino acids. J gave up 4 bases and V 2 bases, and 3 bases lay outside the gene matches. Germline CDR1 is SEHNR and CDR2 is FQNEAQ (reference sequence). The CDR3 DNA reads TGTGCCAGCAGCTTAATAACTAGCGGGTACAATGAGCAGTTCTTC. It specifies CASSLITSGYNEQFF. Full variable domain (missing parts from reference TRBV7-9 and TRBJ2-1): DTGVSQNPRHKITKRGQNVTFRCDPISEHNRLYWYRQTLGQGPEFLTYFQNEAQLEKSRLLSDRFSAERPKGSFSTLEIQRTEQGDSAMYLCASSLITSGYNEQFFGPGTRLTVL.

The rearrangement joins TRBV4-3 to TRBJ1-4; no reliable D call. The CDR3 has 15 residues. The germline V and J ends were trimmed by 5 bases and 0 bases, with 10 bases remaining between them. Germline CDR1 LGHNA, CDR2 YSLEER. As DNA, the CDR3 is TGCGCCAGCAGCGGGCTGTCCGCAACTAATGAAAAACTGTTTTTT. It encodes CASSGLSATNEKLFF.